The clone carrying this T cell receptor (beta chain) is labeled medium-sized (0.01 to 0.1%). Clones were sequenced by immunoSEQ multiplex PCR, and TCRdb holds only the in-frame ones, with some missing. The sample lists tens of thousands of clones; more than 70% were seen once. This sample is drawn from a study of OX40 agonist ivuxolimab in advanced cancers. This clonotype was obtained from an adult with an advanced solid tumor such as melanoma, head and neck, liver or kidney cancer. Here the sequenced sample was CD4+ or CD8+ T cells sorted from blood, taken in a trial of the OX40 agonist ivuxolimab.

The CDR3 protein is CASSVGPSTDTQYF. Here the CDR3 DNA reads TGTGCCAGCAGCGTAGGACCTAGCACAGATACGCAGTATTTT. The chain employs TRBV9 and TRBJ2-3; D is undetermined. The length of the CDR3 is 14 residues. The V gene lost 0 bases and the J gene lost 0 bases, with 5 bases spanning the gap. The V gene's germline CDR1 is SGDLS and CDR2 YYNGEE.